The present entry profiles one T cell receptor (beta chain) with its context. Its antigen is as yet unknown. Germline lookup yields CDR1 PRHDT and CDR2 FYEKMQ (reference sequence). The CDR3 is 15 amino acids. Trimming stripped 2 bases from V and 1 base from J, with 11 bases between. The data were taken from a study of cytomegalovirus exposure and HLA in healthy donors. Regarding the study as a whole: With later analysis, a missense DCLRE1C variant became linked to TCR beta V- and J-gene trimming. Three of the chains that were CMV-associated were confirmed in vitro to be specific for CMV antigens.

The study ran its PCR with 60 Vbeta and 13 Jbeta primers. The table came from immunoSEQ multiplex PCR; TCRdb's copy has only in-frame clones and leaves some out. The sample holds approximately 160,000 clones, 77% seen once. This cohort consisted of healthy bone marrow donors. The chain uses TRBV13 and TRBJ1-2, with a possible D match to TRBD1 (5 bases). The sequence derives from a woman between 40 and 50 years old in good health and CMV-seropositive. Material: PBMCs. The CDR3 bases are TGTGCCAGCAGCTTACAGGGATCGGGTAACTATGGCTACACCTTC. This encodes CASSLQGSGNYGYTF.